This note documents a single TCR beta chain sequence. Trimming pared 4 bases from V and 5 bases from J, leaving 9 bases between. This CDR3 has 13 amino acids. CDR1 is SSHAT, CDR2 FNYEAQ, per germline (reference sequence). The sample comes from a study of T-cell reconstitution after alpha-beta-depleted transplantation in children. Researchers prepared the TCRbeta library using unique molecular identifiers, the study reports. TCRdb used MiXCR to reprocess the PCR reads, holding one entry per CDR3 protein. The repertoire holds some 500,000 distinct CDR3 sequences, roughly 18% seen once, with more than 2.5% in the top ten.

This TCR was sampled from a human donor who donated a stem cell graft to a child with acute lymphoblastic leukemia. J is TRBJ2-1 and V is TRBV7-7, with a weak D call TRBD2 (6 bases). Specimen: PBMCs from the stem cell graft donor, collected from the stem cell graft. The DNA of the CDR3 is TGTGCCAGCAGCTGGACTAAAGACAATGAGCAGTTCTTC. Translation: CASSWTKDNEQFF.